Sequencing of this T cell receptor (beta chain) was carried out in a study of T cell responses to AZD1222 COVID-19 vaccine (dated by TCRdb to about 2021). Concerning the study at large: TCR sequencing was performed for roughly 250 trial participants, of whom around 210 were given two doses of AZD1222 and approximately 25 were given two doses of MenACWY control vaccine. Trial participants were enrolled by age into 18-55, 56-69 and 70-plus year subgroups, with about 150, 28 and 57 TCR-sequenced participants respectively.

Study-wide findings and limitations: In the small 56-69-year group, the increase in depth fell short of significance, most likely because of low power. Participants were mostly white British, with more females than males. The authors suggested clonal diversity may have been underestimated. Vaccine-associated CD4 TCRs spanned the whole spike protein, with dominant responses in regions 160-218 and 743-854. Because no samples from the day 14 peak response were available, repertoires could be characterized only after the peak T cell response. Conclusions about previously exposed vaccinees are limited because only five to seven AZD1222 recipients were SARS-CoV-2 seropositive at baseline. After two AZD1222 doses, spike-specific TCR breadth and depth were significantly higher than at day 0 and than in MenACWY recipients. Nearly half of unique spike-specific TCRs reportedly recognized epitopes outside regions mutated in the B.1.351 and B.1.1.7 variants.

What the time point label conveys for this sample: about 28 days (+/-7) after the second vaccine dose. AZD1222 recipients given second doses at about 4 weeks or at about 12 weeks were pooled, since spike-specific TCR depth and breadth were not found to differ between the two schedules. Samples from vaccinated people were obtained from the UK trials COV001 and COV002, which included a single-blind randomized controlled phase 2/3 trial of AZD1222 (ChAdOx1 nCoV-19) in healthy adults. For TCRbeta chain sequencing, PBMC samples from trial participants were taken at day 0 and at day 28 after the second dose. In its sample, this clone was seen once. Its antigen is not yet known. The input lacks base qualities; no much larger clone sits a single base away. CDR1 and CDR2, looked up from the germline V gene (reference sequence), are LGHDT and YNNKEL. Counted from cysteine to phenylalanine, this CDR3 has 16 amino acids. Here the CDR3 DNA is all that survives: 48 bases in frame from base 1. V is shortened by 8 bases, J by 0 bases, and the region joining them spans 17 bases.

The CDR3 regions of human TCRbeta chains were analyzed by immunosequencing. The study's processing was this. Repertoire TCRs were matched against a reference library of SARS-CoV-2-specific TCRs generated with the MIRA antigen-specificity platform. Breadth was defined as the fraction of unique TCRs that were SARS-CoV-2-associated. Depth was defined as the fraction of total T cells that were SARS-CoV-2-associated. Using the MIRA data, each spike-specific TCR was mapped to the spike region that the TCR reacts to and placed in a CD4 or CD8 class. Log10-transformed breadth and depth values were compared by one-way ANOVA with Sidak's multiple comparisons tests. TCRdb retrieved this table from immuneACCESS and kept in-frame rearrangements only. Not all clones are present; in checked studies, unresolved V genes account for under half, and no reason is known for the remainder. V, J and clone size are those of that table, while D and trimming were read from the DNA. The sample yields about 81,000 clones; around nine tenths were counted once. The top ten hold roughly 12% of the sample.

This chain is built from TRBV3-1 (or the pseudogene TRBV3-2) and TRBJ1-5; the D gene identity is not certain. The source material was peripheral blood, sampled 28 days after the second AZD1222 dose. The TCR comes from an adult who received the AZD1222 COVID-19 vaccine. The CDR3 protein sequence reads: CASGWGGSYSNQPQHF. Here is the DNA: TGTGCCAGCGGCTGGGGAGGGTCTTATAGCAATCAGCCCCAGCATTTT.